This TCR beta chain appears in the sequencing data of a study of early T cells in non-severe SARS-CoV-2 infection. Study-level background: Alpha and beta chains were unpaired, from unsorted whole-blood bulk RNA. Points from the study as a whole: Matches to VDJdb favored anti-spike CD8 responses and missed private and CD4 specificities.

Individual cDNA molecules each received unique molecular identifiers attached to them. TCRdb reprocessed the 5' RACE reads via MiXCR and lists one record per CDR3 protein. Of 35,000 to 45,000 distinct CDR3 sequences detected, more than 10% appear once; the ten largest clones hold approximately 15%. This clonotype was observed a handful of times. As yet, its antigen is unknown. Germline assignment: CDR1 SEHNR and CDR2 FQNEAQ (reference sequence). The CDR3 is made up of 14 amino acids. The specimen was whole blood. The clonotype originates from an adult who was a healthcare worker with PCR-confirmed SARS-CoV-2 infection or an uninfected control (not recorded which). The genes are TRBV7-9 and TRBJ2-2; 9 bases map to TRBD1. CDR3 sequence: CASEGQGNTGELFF. The CDR3 DNA reads TGTGCTAGCGAGGGACAGGGGAACACCGGGGAGCTGTTTTTT.